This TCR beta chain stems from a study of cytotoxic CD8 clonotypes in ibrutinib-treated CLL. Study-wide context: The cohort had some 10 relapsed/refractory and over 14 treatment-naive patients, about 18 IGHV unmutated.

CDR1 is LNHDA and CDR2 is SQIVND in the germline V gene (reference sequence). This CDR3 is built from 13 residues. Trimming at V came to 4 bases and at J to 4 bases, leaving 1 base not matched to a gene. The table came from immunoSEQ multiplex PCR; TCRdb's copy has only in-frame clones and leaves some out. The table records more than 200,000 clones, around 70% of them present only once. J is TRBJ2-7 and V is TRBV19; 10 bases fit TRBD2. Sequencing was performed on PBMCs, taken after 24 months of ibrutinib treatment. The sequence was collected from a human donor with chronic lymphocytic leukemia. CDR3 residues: CASSTAGGYEQYF. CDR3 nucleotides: TGTGCCAGTAGTACAGCGGGAGGGTACGAGCAGTACTTC.